This T cell receptor beta chain is drawn from a study of OX40 agonist ivuxolimab in advanced cancers. Study at large: At 0.01 to 10 mg/kg, ivuxolimab was administered intravenously to patients every 2 weeks. A history of anti-PD-1, anti-PD-L1 or anti-CTLA-4 therapy was acceptable, and 40% had some.

Profiling relied on immunoSEQ multiplex PCR, and the TCRdb table lists in-frame clones only, not all of them. The table includes roughly 50,000 clones, roughly 89% detected once. Study-level points and caveats: More expanded clones were seen, on average, in CD8+ T cells than in CD4+.

The CDR3 is made up of 15 amino acids. V dropped 0 bases and J dropped 6 bases, with 11 bases sitting between them. CDR1 LGHNA and CDR2 YSLEER come from the germline V gene. Of note for this clone: What it recognizes is unknown.

The clonotype was recovered from an adult with an advanced solid tumor such as melanoma, head and neck, liver or kidney cancer. The rearrangement joins TRBV4-3 to TRBJ2-2, with D possibly being TRBD2 (5 bases). The sample consisted of CD4+ or CD8+ T cells sorted from blood, taken in a trial of the OX40 agonist ivuxolimab. CDR3 DNA sequence: TGCGCCAGCAGCCAAGATACTAGTGGGGCCGGGGAGCTGTTTTTT. Encoded protein: CASSQDTSGAGELFF.